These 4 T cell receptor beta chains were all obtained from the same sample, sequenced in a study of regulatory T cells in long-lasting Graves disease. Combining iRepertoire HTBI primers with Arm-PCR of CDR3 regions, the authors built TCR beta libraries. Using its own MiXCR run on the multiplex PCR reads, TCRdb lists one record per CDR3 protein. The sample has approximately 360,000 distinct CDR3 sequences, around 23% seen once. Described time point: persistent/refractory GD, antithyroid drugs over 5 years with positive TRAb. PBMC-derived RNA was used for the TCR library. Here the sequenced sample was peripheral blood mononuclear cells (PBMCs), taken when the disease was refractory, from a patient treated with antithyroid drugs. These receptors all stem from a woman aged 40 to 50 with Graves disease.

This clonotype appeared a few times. In nucleotides, the CDR3 is TGCAGTGTTCCAGACAGGGGCGGTGGCTACACCTTC. Its protein product is CSVPDRGGGYTF. V is TRBV20-1 and J is TRBJ1-2; 8 nucleotides line up with TRBD1. This CDR3 region has 12 residues. After removal of 7 bases from V and 7 bases from J, the junction contained 8 bases not matched to a gene. CDR1 is DFQATT and CDR2 is SNEGSKA in the germline V gene (reference sequence).

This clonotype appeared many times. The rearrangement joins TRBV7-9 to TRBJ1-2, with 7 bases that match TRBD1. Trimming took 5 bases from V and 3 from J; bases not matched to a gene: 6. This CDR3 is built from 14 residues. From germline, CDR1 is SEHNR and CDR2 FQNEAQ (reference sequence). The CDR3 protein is CASSHRGTHYGYTF. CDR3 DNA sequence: TGTGCCAGCAGCCACAGGGGAACCCACTATGGCTACACCTTC.

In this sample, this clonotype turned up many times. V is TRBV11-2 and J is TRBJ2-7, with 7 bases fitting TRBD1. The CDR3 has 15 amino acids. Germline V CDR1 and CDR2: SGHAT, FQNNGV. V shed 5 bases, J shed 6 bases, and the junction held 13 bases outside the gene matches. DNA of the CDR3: TGTGCCAGCAGCACGCCACAGGGGAACCACCCCGAGCAGTACTTC. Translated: CASSTPQGNHPEQYF.

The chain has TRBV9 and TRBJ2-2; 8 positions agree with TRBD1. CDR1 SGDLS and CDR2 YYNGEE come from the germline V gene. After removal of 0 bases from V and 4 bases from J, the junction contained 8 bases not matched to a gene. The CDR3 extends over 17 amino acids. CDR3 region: CASSVVPVTGVTGELFF. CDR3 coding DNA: TGTGCCAGCAGCGTAGTCCCGGTGACAGGGGTCACCGGGGAGCTGTTTTTT.